This TCR beta chain appears in the sequencing data of a study of T cell responses to AZD1222 COVID-19 vaccine. Study-wide points: Just a handful of AZD1222 recipients were seropositive at baseline. Across the whole spike, CD4 TCRs peaked at regions 160-218 and 743-854. The sample set comprised mostly white British donors with more females, and clonal diversity was possibly underestimated. Every sample of the repertoires postdated the peak T cell response.

Trimming at V came to 3 bases and at J to 7 bases, leaving 7 bases not matched to a gene. Germline V gene sequence: CDR1 LNHDA, CDR2 SQIVND (reference sequence). The CDR3 loop spans 15 amino acids. The method was immunoSEQ multiplex PCR; TCRdb's version includes in-frame clones alone and lacks a portion of them. The data show under 200,000 clones, 90% seen once. This clone was found a few times. The antigen remains unidentified. The chain employs TRBV19 and TRBJ1-4; the match to TRBD1 covers 8 bases. The material was peripheral blood, obtained on day 0 of AZD1222 vaccination. This sequence originates from an adult in good health. In nucleotides, the CDR3 is TGTGCCAGTAGTATTCTCAGACAGGGGACTGAAAAACTGTTTTTT. Translating gives CASSILRQGTEKLFF.